This entry is about one TCR beta chain. Its antigen remains unidentified. This sample was taken from a study of blood T cells in healthy people across ages. Germline CDR1 is MNHNS and CDR2 is SASEGT. The CDR3 is 12 amino acids. The ends were cut back, 10 bases at V and 5 bases at J, with 15 bases in the middle. Findings of the study overall: Age showed a roughly linear inverse relationship with TCR beta diversity per million T cells.

No fewer than 7 million PBMCs went into each sample. Primed by a sample-barcoded 5' primer and a J-beta primer mix, a second PCR proceeded for about 6 to 12 cycles. TCRdb re-called the 5' RACE reads with MiXCR, one entry per CDR3 protein. The table records more than 1 million distinct CDR3 sequences, roughly 45% of them present only once. The sequenced sample consisted of blood. This clonotype originated in a woman aged 55-70 years in good health. This chain joins TRBV6-1 and TRBJ2-7, with D perhaps matching TRBD1 (5 bases). The CDR3 sequence: CATSRVFNEQYF. CDR3 coding DNA: TGTGCCACAAGCAGGGTCTTTAACGAGCAGTACTTC.